These 21 T cell receptor beta chains share one sample of origin, sequenced in a study of early T cells in non-severe SARS-CoV-2 infection. From the 5' RACE reads, TCRdb called clonotypes with MiXCR, one entry per CDR3 protein. This sample has fewer than 90,000 distinct CDR3 sequences, with more than 13% found just once. Sequencing was done on a sample of whole blood. Every receptor here comes from an adult who was a healthcare worker with PCR-confirmed SARS-CoV-2 infection or an uninfected control (not recorded which).

This chain links TRBV5-4 with TRBJ2-5; D is unresolved. V lost 5 bases and J 4 bases, leaving 18 bases between the germline ends. The V gene's germline CDR1 is SGHNT and CDR2 YYREEE (reference sequence). CDR3 length equals 15 residues. CDR3 sequence: CASSQRQGLAETQYF. CDR3 DNA: TGTGCCAGCAGTCAACGACAAGGGTTGGCAGAGACCCAGTACTTC.

This chain links TRBV20-1 with TRBJ1-5, with TRBD1 as a possible D gene (5 bases). Trimming left V 0 bases short and J 7 bases short, with 13 bases between. This CDR3 has 14 amino acids. The germline gives CDR1 DFQATT, CDR2 SNEGSKA (reference sequence). CDR3 bases: TGCAGTGCTAGAGATCGGACGAGGGGCCAGCCCCAGCATTTT. Residues: CSARDRTRGQPQHF.

In nucleotides, the CDR3 is TGTGCCAGCAGCTCCGTGTCAACGGGTGCGCAGTATTTT. Amino acids: CASSSVSTGAQYF. The chain recombines TRBV7-6 with TRBJ2-3; D remains unclear. The germline gives CDR1 SGHVS, CDR2 FNYEAQ. The CDR3 is 13 amino acids. Trimming cost V 4 bases and J 10 bases, with 15 bases left between them.

The chain uses TRBV6-2 or TRBV6-3 and TRBJ1-1, with D unclear. Germline loops: CDR1 MNHEY, CDR2 SVGEGT. The V and J ends lost 2 bases and 0 bases respectively, with 16 bases between them. The CDR3 extends over 17 amino acids. The CDR3 reads CASSYDGVENMNTEAFF. DNA for the CDR3: TGTGCCAGCAGTTACGATGGGGTTGAGAACATGAACACTGAAGCTTTCTTT.

This clonotype was counted between two and nine times. The CDR3 sequence: CASSLRRASANYGYTF. CDR3 in DNA: TGCGCCAGCAGCTTACGGAGGGCCTCAGCTAACTATGGCTACACCTTC. V and J are TRBV5-1 and TRBJ1-2; D is unresolved. Germline V gene data show CDR1 as SGHRS and CDR2 as YFSETQ. CDR3 size: 16 residues. V dropped 2 bases and J dropped 0 bases, with 14 bases sitting between them.

V and J are TRBV5-4 and TRBJ1-1; D ambiguous. This CDR3 has 15 residues. Germline assignment: CDR1 SGHNT and CDR2 YYREEE (reference sequence). The germline V and J ends were trimmed by 9 bases and 0 bases, with 18 bases remaining between them. Here the CDR3 DNA reads TGTGCCACCTCTGTCATGGGAGGTGTGAACACTGAAGCTTTCTTT. Amino acid sequence: CATSVMGGVNTEAFF.

The chain has TRBV28 and TRBJ1-1; D is uncertain. With 2 bases removed from V and 8 bases from J, the gap between germline ends came to 12 bases. The germline V gene encodes CDR1 MDHEN and CDR2 SYDVKM. The CDR3 covers 13 residues. The DNA of the CDR3 is TGTGCCAGCAGTTTAGGGCAGGAGCTCGAAGCTTTCTTT. This gives the protein CASSLGQELEAFF. The whole variable domain, filled in from reference TRBV28 and TRBJ1-1, reads DVKVTQSSRYLVKRTGEKVFLECVQDMDHENMFWYRQDPGLGLRLIYFSYDVKMKEKGDIPEGYSVSREKKERFSLILESASTNQTSMYLCASSLGQELEAFFGQGTRLTVV.

CDR3 sequence (DNA): TGTGCCAGCAGCTTAGCGCCGGGCGCTGTAGGCACTGAAGCTTTCTTT. It encodes CASSLAPGAVGTEAFF. This rearrangement joins TRBV11-1 to TRBJ1-1; D not certain. Germline V gene sequence: CDR1 SGHAT, CDR2 FQDESV (reference sequence). This CDR3 is built from 16 residues. V was cut by 0 bases and J by 4 bases, with 15 bases left in between.

In its sample, this clonotype was seen many times. The J gene is TRBJ1-2, the V gene TRBV7-2, with D possibly being TRBD1 (5 bases). The CDR3 has 15 amino acids. With 2 bases removed from V and 4 bases from J, the gap between germline ends came to 14 bases. The germline gives CDR1 SGHTA, CDR2 FQGNSA. CDR3 in DNA: TGTGCCAGCAGCTTAAAGACAGAGCAAATCTATGGCTACACCTTC. It translates to CASSLKTEQIYGYTF.

As for this clonotype: A much larger clonotype is one base distant, so this may be a read error. The V gene is TRBV7-9, the J gene TRBJ2-7, with no clear D. The CDR3 totals 12 residues. V dropped 3 bases and J dropped 0 bases, with 3 bases sitting between them. Per the germline V gene, CDR1 is SEHNR and CDR2 is FQNEAQ (reference sequence). CDR3 DNA sequence: TGTGCCAGCAGCTTTAGCTCCTACGAGCAGTACTTC. Protein product: CASSFSSYEQYF.

In its sample, this clonotype was seen a few times. CDR3 DNA: TGTGCCAGCAGTTTTAGGGGGGACTATGGCTACACCTTC. Translating it yields CASSFRGDYGYTF. This chain joins TRBV12-3 or TRBV12-4 and TRBJ1-2; D is perhaps TRBD1 (6 bases). The V end was cut by 3 bases, the J end by 3 bases, with 8 bases between. The CDR3 is 13 residues long.

This clonotype appeared a few times. The chain links TRBV29-1 to TRBJ2-3; possibly TRBD2 for D (6 bases). Germline CDR1 reads SQVTM; CDR2 reads ANQGSEA. The CDR3 loop spans 14 amino acids. Trimming left V 7 bases short and J 1 base short, with 15 bases between. This CDR3 reads CSAPRRGGTDTQYF. The CDR3 DNA is TGCAGCGCCCCGAGGAGGGGTGGCACAGATACGCAGTATTTT.

The chain recombines TRBV28 with TRBJ2-5, with TRBD2 identical over 13 bases. Unmatched junction bases numbered 5, after V lost 2 bases and J lost 2 bases. CDR1 and CDR2 (germline): MDHEN, SYDVKM. There are 17 residues in the CDR3. As DNA, the CDR3 is TGTGCCAGCAGTTTAGGGAGGACTAGCGGGGGACAAGAGACCCAGTACTTC. This encodes CASSLGRTSGGQETQYF.

This clonotype showed up just a few times. The rearrangement uses TRBV5-1 and TRBJ2-2; D not resolved. Germline assignment: CDR1 SGHRS and CDR2 YFSETQ. This CDR3 comprises 15 residues. V was clipped by 2 bases and J by 0 bases, with 8 bases between them. The CDR3 reads CASSFVGPNTGELFF. CDR3 bases: TGCGCCAGCAGCTTTGTAGGGCCGAACACCGGGGAGCTGTTTTTT.

This clonotype was seen repeatedly, ten times or more. The chain recombines TRBV7-3 with TRBJ2-2; D could derive from TRBD1 or TRBD2 (5 bases each). The CDR3 sequence is 13 residues long. CDR1 is SGHTA, CDR2 FQGTGA, per germline. Trimming took off 1 base at V and 7 bases at J, with 7 bases between the two ends. The CDR3 sequence is CASSLMRGGELFF. The CDR3, as DNA: TGTGCCAGCAGCTTAATGAGGGGCGGGGAGCTGTTTTTT.

This clonotype was counted only a few times. V is TRBV20-1 and J is TRBJ2-7, with TRBD1 matching over 7 bases. Looked up from germline, CDR1 is DFQATT and CDR2 is SNEGSKA (reference sequence). The CDR3 is 12 amino acids. V was pared by 5 bases and J by 2 bases, with 3 bases of the junction left unmatched. CDR3 protein: CSARDRPYEQYF. DNA of the CDR3: TGCAGTGCTCGGGACAGACCCTACGAGCAGTACTTC.

The rearrangement joins TRBV6-1 to TRBJ2-6; D gene unclear. Germline values: CDR1 MNHNS, CDR2 SASEGT. This CDR3 is built from 13 residues. The V end lost 6 bases, the J end lost 3 bases, and 6 bases lay between the germline ends. DNA of the CDR3: TGTGCCAGCAGGGACGGTGGGGCCAACGTCCTGACTTTC. Translated: CASRDGGANVLTF.

The chain joins TRBV2 to TRBJ1-3; 9 bases agree with TRBD1. This CDR3 comprises 17 residues. Germline V CDR1 and CDR2: SNHLY, FYNNEI. J was trimmed by 3 bases and V by 5 bases; bases with no gene match: 11. The CDR3 region is CASSFPKQGARGNTIYF. The CDR3 nucleotides read TGTGCCAGCAGTTTCCCAAAACAGGGGGCGCGTGGAAACACCATATATTTT. Based on the CDR3 plus reference TRBV2 and TRBJ1-3, the full variable domain is EPEVTQTPSHQVTQMGQEVILRCVPISNHLYFYWYRQILGQKVEFLVSFYNNEISEKSEIFDDQFSVERPDGSNFTLKIRSTKLEDSAMYFCASSFPKQGARGNTIYFGEGSWLTVV.

The rearrangement uses TRBV25-1 and TRBJ2-7; D may be TRBD1 (6 bases). Looked up from germline, CDR1 is MGHDK and CDR2 is SYGVNS. V dropped 5 bases and J dropped 2 bases, with 19 bases sitting between them. The CDR3 sequence is 16 residues long. CDR3 nucleotide sequence: TGTGCCAGCAGTCCTAAAACAGGGAAGTACCCCTACGAGCAGTACTTC. The encoded protein is CASSPKTGKYPYEQYF.

This clonotype appeared a few times. The rearrangement uses TRBV3-1 and TRBJ1-1; D ambiguous. CDR1 LGHDT and CDR2 YNNKEL come from the germline V gene (reference sequence). V lost 3 bases and J lost 7, with 6 bases in between. This CDR3 is built from 11 residues. Here the CDR3 DNA reads TGTGCCAGCAGCCAGGACGGTGAAGCTTTCTTT. It yields the protein CASSQDGEAFF.

The rearrangement uses TRBV5-6 and TRBJ2-5; 8 positions match TRBD2. With V trimmed by 4 bases and J by 2 bases, 7 bases remained unmatched. The CDR3 consists of 15 residues. The germline V gene has CDR1 SGHDT and CDR2 YYEEEE. The CDR3 nucleotides are TGTGCCAGCAGCCACGGGACTAGGAGGCAAGAGACCCAGTACTTC. This codes for CASSHGTRRQETQYF. The whole variable domain, filled in from reference TRBV5-6 and TRBJ2-5, reads DAGVTQSPTHLIKTRGQQVTLRCSPKSGHDTVSWYQQALGQGPQFIFQYYEEEERQRGNFPDRFSGHQFPNYSSELNVNALLLGDSALYLCASSHGTRRQETQYFGPGTRLLVL.